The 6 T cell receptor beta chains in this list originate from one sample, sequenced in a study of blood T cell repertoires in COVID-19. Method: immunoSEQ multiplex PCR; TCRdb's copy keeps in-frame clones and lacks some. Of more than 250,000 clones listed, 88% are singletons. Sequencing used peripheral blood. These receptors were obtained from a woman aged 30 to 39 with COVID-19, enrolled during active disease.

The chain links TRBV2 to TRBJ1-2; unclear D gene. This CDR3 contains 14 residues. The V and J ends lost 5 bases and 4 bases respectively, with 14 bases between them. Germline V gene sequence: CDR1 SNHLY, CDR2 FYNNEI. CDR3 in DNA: TGTGCCAGCAGTACTACCGGGAGCCCCTATGGCTACACCTTC. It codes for CASSTTGSPYGYTF.

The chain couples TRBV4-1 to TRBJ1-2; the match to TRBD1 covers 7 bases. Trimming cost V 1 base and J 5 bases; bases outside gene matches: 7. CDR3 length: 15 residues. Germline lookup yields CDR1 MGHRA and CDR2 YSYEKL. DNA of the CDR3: TGCGCCAGCAGCCAAGCACCGGGACAGATATATGGCTACACCTTC. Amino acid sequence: CASSQAPGQIYGYTF.

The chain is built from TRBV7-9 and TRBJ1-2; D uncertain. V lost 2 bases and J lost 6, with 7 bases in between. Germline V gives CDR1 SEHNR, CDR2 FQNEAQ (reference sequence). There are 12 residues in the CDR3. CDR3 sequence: CASSLLADGYTF. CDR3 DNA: TGTGCCAGCAGCTTATTGGCAGATGGCTACACCTTC.

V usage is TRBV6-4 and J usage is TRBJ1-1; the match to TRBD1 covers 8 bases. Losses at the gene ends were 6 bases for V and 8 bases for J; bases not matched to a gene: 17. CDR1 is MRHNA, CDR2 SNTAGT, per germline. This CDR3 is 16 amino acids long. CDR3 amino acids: CASRAGQGAQGAEAFF. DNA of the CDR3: TGTGCCAGCAGGGCCGGGCAGGGGGCGCAAGGTGCCGAAGCTTTCTTT.

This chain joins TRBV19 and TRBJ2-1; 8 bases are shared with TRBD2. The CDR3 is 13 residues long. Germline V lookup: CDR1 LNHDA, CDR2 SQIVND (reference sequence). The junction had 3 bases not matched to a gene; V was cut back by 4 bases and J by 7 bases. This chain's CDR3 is CASSTGGWNEQFF. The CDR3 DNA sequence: TGTGCCAGTAGTACGGGGGGGTGGAATGAGCAGTTCTTC. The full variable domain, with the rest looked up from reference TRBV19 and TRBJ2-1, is DGGITQSPKYLFRKEGQNVTLSCEQNLNHDAMYWYRQDPGQGLRLIYYSQIVNDFQKGDIAEGYSVSREKKESFPLTVTSAQKNPTAFYLCASSTGGWNEQFFGPGTRLTVL.

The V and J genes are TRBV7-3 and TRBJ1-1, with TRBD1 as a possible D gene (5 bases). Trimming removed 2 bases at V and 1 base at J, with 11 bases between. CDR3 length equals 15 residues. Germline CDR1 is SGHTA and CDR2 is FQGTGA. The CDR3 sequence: CASSLFGGGNTEAFF. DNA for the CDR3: TGTGCCAGCAGCTTATTTGGGGGAGGGAACACTGAAGCTTTCTTT.